This TCR beta chain was captured by sequencing in a study of blood T cells in healthy people across ages. This CDR3 has 14 residues. Trimming pared 6 bases from V and 3 bases from J, leaving 14 bases between. CDR1 is MGHRA and CDR2 is YSYEKL in the germline V gene. A second PCR of about 6 to 11 cycles used a sample-barcoded 5' primer and a J-beta primer mix. TCRdb re-called the 5' RACE reads with MiXCR, one entry per CDR3 protein. The sample yields 1.5 million to 2 million distinct CDR3 sequences, approximately 28% seen once. Material for sequencing was blood. This sequence was found in a woman aged 25-40 years in good health. The chain couples TRBV4-1 to TRBJ2-5, with D unclear. CDR3 nucleotide sequence: TGCGCCAGCAGGACTTGGGGTAGGAAAGAGACCCAGTACTTC. Its protein is CASRTWGRKETQYF.